Shown below are 30 T cell receptor beta chains from a single sample sequenced in a study of T-cell reconstitution after alpha-beta-depleted transplantation in children. The TCRbeta library was prepared with unique molecular identifiers. Each CDR3 protein is one row after TCRdb ran MiXCR on the PCR reads. The data contain approximately 300,000 distinct CDR3 sequences, around 10% of them seen just once; the ten biggest clones take up roughly a quarter. Source: peripheral blood, taken 180 days after TCRalphabeta/CD19-depleted stem cell transplant. The receptors derive from a male patient under 10 years old who had a stem cell transplant for chronic granulomatous disease, so the T cells may come from the graft donor.

This clonotype was counted between two and nine times. The V call is TRBV3-1, the J call TRBJ2-7, with TRBD2 matching 8 bases. The ends lost 10 bases at V and 5 bases at J; junction bases unmatched: 22. The CDR3 runs to 17 residues. CDR1 LGHDT and CDR2 YNNKEL come from the germline V gene (reference sequence). The CDR3 region is CATCLSGTSRVVHEQYF. The CDR3 DNA is TGTGCCACCTGCCTATCCGGGACTAGTCGGGTCGTTCACGAGCAGTACTTC.

This clonotype was seen repeatedly, ten times or more. The chain employs TRBV12-3 or TRBV12-4 and TRBJ1-2; D is ambiguous. The CDR3 spans 14 residues. Trimming cost V 0 bases and J 5 bases, with 10 bases left between them. DNA of the CDR3: TGTGCCAGCAGTTTAGCCCACAGTTTTTATGGCTACACCTTC. Protein sequence: CASSLAHSFYGYTF.

This clonotype showed up many times. The chain employs TRBV12-3 or TRBV12-4 and TRBJ1-5; D is unclear. The CDR3 contains 13 residues. Trimming took 6 bases from V and 7 from J, leaving 13 bases between them. This chain's CDR3 is CASSLDPGQPQHF. The CDR3 DNA reads TGTGCCAGCAGCCTTGATCCCGGGCAGCCCCAGCATTTT.

This clonotype showed up many times. The chain couples TRBV11-2 to TRBJ2-1, with D possibly being TRBD2 (6 bases). The CDR3 is 17 amino acids. V was pared by 1 base and J by 3 bases, with 16 bases between. Looked up from germline, CDR1 is SGHAT and CDR2 is FQNNGV. The CDR3 DNA follows: TGTGCCAGCAGCTTAGTGATTGTGGGCGGGAACTACAATGAGCAGTTCTTC. Amino acids: CASSLVIVGGNYNEQFF.

In the case of this clonotype: With a much larger clone just one base away, this may be a read error. The J gene is TRBJ2-2, the V gene TRBV18; tentatively, D is TRBD2 (5 bases). Germline V gene sequence: CDR1 KGHSH, CDR2 LQKENI. The CDR3 is 13 amino acids. This chain's CDR3 is CASSAYTTGELLF. CDR3 in DNA: TGTGCCAGCTCAGCATACACCACCGGGGAGCTGCTTTTT.

This clonotype was picked up many times. The chain employs TRBV27 and TRBJ2-1, with D unclear. In germline, CDR1 is MNHEY, CDR2 SMNVEV (reference sequence). Trimming stripped 3 bases from V and 7 bases from J, with 10 bases between. The CDR3 loop spans 13 amino acids. DNA of the CDR3: TGTGCCAGCAGTTTCCCATCGTTGAATGAGCAGTTCTTC. It codes for CASSFPSLNEQFF.

A note on this clonotype: This clone may be a read error of a much larger clone one base away. The CDR3 DNA is TGTGCCAGCAGTGACAGGGGGCCCTCCTACGAGCAGTCCTTC. It yields the protein CASSDRGPSYEQSF. The gene calls are TRBV28 and TRBJ2-7; TRBD1 matches 10 bases. Per germline, CDR1 MDHEN and CDR2 SYDVKM. This CDR3 comprises 14 residues.

This clonotype was observed at least ten times. The genes are TRBV7-9 and TRBJ1-1; D remains unclear. CDR1 is SEHNR, CDR2 FQNEAQ, per germline (reference sequence). V lost 5 bases and J 6 bases, leaving 7 bases between the germline ends. The CDR3 spans 11 residues. The CDR3 DNA reads as TGTGCCAGCAGCCTAGACCCTGAAGCTTTCTTT. Amino acid sequence: CASSLDPEAFF.

This clonotype was counted many times. The chain recombines TRBV24-1 with TRBJ1-2; unclear D gene. V was shortened by 4 bases and J by 3 bases, with 8 bases between the two germline ends. The CDR3 spans 13 residues. Germline CDR1 and CDR2: KGHDR and SFDVKD. This CDR3 is CATSDTEDYGYTF. For the CDR3, the DNA is TGTGCCACCAGTGACACAGAAGACTATGGCTACACCTTC.

This clonotype has ten or more counts. V usage is TRBV20-1 and J usage is TRBJ2-7; weak D call: TRBD2 (6 bases). Germline CDR1 DFQATT, CDR2 SNEGSKA (reference sequence). The CDR3 loop spans 15 amino acids. V dropped 0 bases and J dropped 2 bases, with 14 bases sitting between them. The CDR3 spells CSARDPGGTTYEQYF. The CDR3 DNA reads as TGCAGTGCTAGAGATCCCGGGGGTACCACCTACGAGCAGTACTTC.

This clonotype was observed many times. The chain has TRBV4-1 and TRBJ2-1; the D gene is possibly TRBD1 (6 bases). The germline gives CDR1 MGHRA, CDR2 YSYEKL. With 4 bases removed from V and 6 bases from J, the gap between germline ends came to 22 bases. The length of the CDR3 is 17 residues. The CDR3 DNA is TGCGCCAGCAGCCTTATCCTCAGGGGTCGCGGCATCAATGAGCAGTTCTTC. Its translation: CASSLILRGRGINEQFF.

This clonotype was seen many times. The chain combines TRBV7-3 with TRBJ2-1; D call uncertain. The CDR3 is 13 residues long. Trimming removed 0 bases from V and 7 bases from J, with 7 bases in between. In germline, CDR1 is SGHTA, CDR2 FQGTGA. CDR3 bases: TGTGCCAGCAGCTTAACTTGGCGGAATGAGCAGTTCTTC. Its protein product is CASSLTWRNEQFF. Complete variable domain (other parts from reference TRBV7-3 and TRBJ2-1): GAGVSQTPSNKVTEKGKYVELRCDPISGHTALYWYRQSLGQGPEFLIYFQGTGAADDSGLPNDRFFAVRPEGSVSTLKIQRTERGDSAVYLCASSLTWRNEQFFGPGTRLTVL.

Note on this clonotype: A read error is possible here, since a much larger clone lies one base away. Likely a read error: the CDR3 ends without its conserved phenylalanine or tryptophan. The chain employs TRBV4-1 and TRBJ2-1, with TRBD2 matching 7 bases. This CDR3 has 17 residues. Germline V gives CDR1 MGHRA, CDR2 YSYEKL. V shed 3 bases and J 5 bases; nucleotides not matched to a gene: 13. The CDR3 sequence: CASSQPRAGAPNNEQFL. The CDR3 DNA reads as TGCGCCAGCAGCCAGCCTCGGGCGGGAGCGCCTAACAATGAGCAGTTCTTA.

This clonotype was detected ten times or more. The CDR3 DNA reads as TGTGCCAGCATTCTGGCGGGACCCAATCTGGGAAATGAGCAGTTCTTC. Protein sequence: CASILAGPNLGNEQFF. The chain is built from TRBV11-2 and TRBJ2-1; perhaps TRBD2 as D (6 bases). This CDR3 has 16 residues. Germline CDR1 is SGHAT and CDR2 is FQNNGV. Trimming took 7 bases from V and 7 from J, leaving 23 bases between them.

This clonotype has a count of ten or more. The V and J genes are TRBV7-3 and TRBJ2-1, with TRBD2 matching over 9 bases. This CDR3 is 15 amino acids long. V lost 2 bases, J lost 13 bases, and 12 bases stayed unmatched. Germline V gene sequence: CDR1 SGHTA, CDR2 FQGTGA. CDR3 in amino acids: CASSLEASGIHFQFF. CDR3 in DNA: TGTGCCAGCAGCTTAGAGGCTAGCGGGATACATTTCCAGTTCTTC.

This clonotype was detected many times. This rearrangement joins TRBV7-2 to TRBJ2-7, with D possibly being TRBD1 (6 bases). This CDR3 is built from 16 residues. CDR1 and CDR2 from the germline V gene are SGHTA and FQGNSA. Between the trimmed V and J ends, which lost 0 bases and 0 bases, there was a span of 12 bases. The CDR3 region is CASSLAPGASSYEQYF. The DNA of the CDR3 is TGTGCCAGCAGCTTAGCGCCAGGGGCAAGCTCCTACGAGCAGTACTTC.

In this sample, this clonotype turned up a few times. The chain uses TRBV12-5 and TRBJ2-2; no clear D. The CDR3 contains 12 residues. V gave up 1 base and J gave up 8 bases, with 5 bases separating them. Germline-derived CDR1 and CDR2 are LGHNT and FRNRAP. Written as DNA, the CDR3 is TGTGCTAGTGGTTTGGACTTAGGGGAGCTGTTTTTT. Amino acids: CASGLDLGELFF.

In this sample, this clonotype turned up many times. The chain has TRBV24-1 and TRBJ2-5; TRBD2 is a possible D gene (6 bases). This CDR3 is 15 amino acids long. Germline lookup yields CDR1 KGHDR and CDR2 SFDVKD. V shed 7 bases and J shed 2 bases, with 16 bases lying between them. CDR3: CATSPGRRVQETQYF. The CDR3 region has the DNA TGTGCCACCAGCCCGGGGAGGAGAGTTCAAGAGACCCAGTACTTC.

This clonotype has at least ten counts. The chain uses TRBV20-1 and TRBJ2-1, with D tentatively TRBD2 (7 bases). This CDR3 is 15 amino acids long. Trimming pared 7 bases from V and 9 bases from J, leaving 25 bases between. Germline V gene sequence: CDR1 DFQATT, CDR2 SNEGSKA (reference sequence). The chain's CDR3 is CSGGGHRASETEQFF. CDR3 nucleotide sequence: TGCAGTGGGGGGGGACATAGGGCTAGCGAGACTGAGCAGTTCTTC.

Many counts were recorded for this clonotype. The chain combines TRBV6-2 or TRBV6-3 with TRBJ2-1; 15 bases are shared with TRBD2. Looked up from germline, CDR1 is MNHEY and CDR2 is SVGEGT. V was clipped by 6 bases and J by 4 bases; unmatched bases: 1. The CDR3 length is 15 residues. CDR3 sequence: CASRGTSGGYNEQFF. CDR3 nucleotides: TGTGCCAGCAGGGGGACTAGCGGGGGGTACAATGAGCAGTTCTTC.

This chain uses TRBV20-1 with TRBJ2-6; 11 bases agree with TRBD1. From germline, CDR1 is DFQATT and CDR2 SNEGSKA (reference sequence). Trimming removed 6 bases from V and 2 bases from J; junction bases left unmatched: 9. The CDR3 length is 17 residues. As DNA, the CDR3 is TGCAGTGCAGAACCGGGACAGGGGGTCCCTGGGGCCAACGTCCTGACTTTC. The encoded protein is CSAEPGQGVPGANVLTF.

This clonotype has at least ten counts. The gene calls are TRBV15 and TRBJ1-2; no reliable D call. Germline-derived CDR1 and CDR2 are LNHNV and YYDKDF (reference sequence). V was pared by 5 bases and J by 1 base, with 14 bases between. There are 15 residues in the CDR3. For the CDR3, the DNA is TGTGCCACCAGCCCCCGGGAGCTATTTAACTATGGCTACACCTTC. This translates into CATSPRELFNYGYTF.

This clonotype was counted at least ten times. The DNA of the CDR3 is TGCGCCAGCAGCGTGGAGGGGAACGAGCAGTACTTC. Translation gives CASSVEGNEQYF. The V gene is TRBV5-1, the J gene TRBJ2-7; D is perhaps TRBD2 (6 bases). The CDR3 runs 12 residues. Germline V lookup: CDR1 SGHRS, CDR2 YFSETQ. V was trimmed by 4 bases and J by 5 bases, leaving 10 bases between them.

The chain couples TRBV3-1 to TRBJ2-1; D not resolved. Germline CDR1 is LGHDT and CDR2 is YNNKEL (reference sequence). This CDR3 is 11 amino acids long. V was cut by 5 bases and J by 7 bases, with 6 bases left in between. As DNA, the CDR3 is TGTGCCAGCAGCGAGTTGAATGAGCAGTTCTTC. Residues: CASSELNEQFF.

The rearrangement joins TRBV19 to TRBJ2-5; a possible D gene is TRBD2 (5 bases). V was shortened by 3 bases and J by 5 bases, with 10 bases between the two germline ends. This CDR3 is built from 13 residues. Looked up from germline, CDR1 is LNHDA and CDR2 is SQIVND (reference sequence). The CDR3 bases are TGTGCCAGTAGTATTAACAAGCGGGAGACCCAGTACTTC. Its translation is CASSINKRETQYF.

Ten or more counts support this clonotype. CDR3 protein: CSAVGTGLPYGYTF. CDR3 bases: TGCAGTGCCGTCGGGACAGGGCTTCCCTATGGCTACACCTTC. The V and J genes are TRBV20-1 and TRBJ1-2; 9 bases are a match to TRBD1. This CDR3 has 14 amino acids. J was trimmed by 4 bases and V by 6 bases; bases with no gene match: 9. CDR1 and CDR2 (germline): DFQATT, SNEGSKA (reference sequence).

The sample holds many counts of this clonotype. The genes are TRBV6-2 or TRBV6-3 and TRBJ2-5; D unresolved. Deletions cut 6 bases from V and 0 bases from J, with 11 bases between. Per the germline V gene, CDR1 is MNHEY and CDR2 is SVGEGT. This CDR3 has 14 residues. CDR3 in amino acids: CASRPRRNQETQYF. The CDR3 DNA is TGTGCCAGCAGACCAAGGCGGAACCAAGAGACCCAGTACTTC.

This clonotype was detected ten times or more. CDR3 coding DNA: TGTGCCAGCAGTGAAACAGTTAGCTCCTACGAGCAGTACTTC. Its protein is CASSETVSSYEQYF. This chain links TRBV6-1 with TRBJ2-7, with unresolved D. Trimming cost V 2 bases and J 0 bases, with 8 bases left between them. The CDR3 sequence is 14 residues long. Germline V gene lookup returns CDR1 MNHNS and CDR2 SASEGT.

This clonotype was observed at least ten times. Germline is not matched at one junction end, which may reflect a read error. The rearrangement links TRBV7-9 to TRBJ1-1, with D possibly TRBD1 on 5 matching bases. The germline CDR1 and CDR2 sequences are SEHNR and FQNEAQ (reference sequence). The CDR3 is made up of 13 amino acids. The CDR3 nucleotides are TGTGCCAGCAGCTTAGACTTCAGGGAGATATACCCCTTT. It translates to CASSLDFREIYPF.

This clonotype was seen at least ten times. This chain uses TRBV12-5 with TRBJ1-1; D is unclear. Looked up from germline, CDR1 is LGHNT and CDR2 is FRNRAP. The CDR3 totals 12 residues. Trimming pared 5 bases from V and 2 bases from J, leaving 6 bases between. In DNA, the CDR3 is TGTGCTAGTGGTCCTGGCAACACTGAAGCTTTCTTT. Its translation: CASGPGNTEAFF.